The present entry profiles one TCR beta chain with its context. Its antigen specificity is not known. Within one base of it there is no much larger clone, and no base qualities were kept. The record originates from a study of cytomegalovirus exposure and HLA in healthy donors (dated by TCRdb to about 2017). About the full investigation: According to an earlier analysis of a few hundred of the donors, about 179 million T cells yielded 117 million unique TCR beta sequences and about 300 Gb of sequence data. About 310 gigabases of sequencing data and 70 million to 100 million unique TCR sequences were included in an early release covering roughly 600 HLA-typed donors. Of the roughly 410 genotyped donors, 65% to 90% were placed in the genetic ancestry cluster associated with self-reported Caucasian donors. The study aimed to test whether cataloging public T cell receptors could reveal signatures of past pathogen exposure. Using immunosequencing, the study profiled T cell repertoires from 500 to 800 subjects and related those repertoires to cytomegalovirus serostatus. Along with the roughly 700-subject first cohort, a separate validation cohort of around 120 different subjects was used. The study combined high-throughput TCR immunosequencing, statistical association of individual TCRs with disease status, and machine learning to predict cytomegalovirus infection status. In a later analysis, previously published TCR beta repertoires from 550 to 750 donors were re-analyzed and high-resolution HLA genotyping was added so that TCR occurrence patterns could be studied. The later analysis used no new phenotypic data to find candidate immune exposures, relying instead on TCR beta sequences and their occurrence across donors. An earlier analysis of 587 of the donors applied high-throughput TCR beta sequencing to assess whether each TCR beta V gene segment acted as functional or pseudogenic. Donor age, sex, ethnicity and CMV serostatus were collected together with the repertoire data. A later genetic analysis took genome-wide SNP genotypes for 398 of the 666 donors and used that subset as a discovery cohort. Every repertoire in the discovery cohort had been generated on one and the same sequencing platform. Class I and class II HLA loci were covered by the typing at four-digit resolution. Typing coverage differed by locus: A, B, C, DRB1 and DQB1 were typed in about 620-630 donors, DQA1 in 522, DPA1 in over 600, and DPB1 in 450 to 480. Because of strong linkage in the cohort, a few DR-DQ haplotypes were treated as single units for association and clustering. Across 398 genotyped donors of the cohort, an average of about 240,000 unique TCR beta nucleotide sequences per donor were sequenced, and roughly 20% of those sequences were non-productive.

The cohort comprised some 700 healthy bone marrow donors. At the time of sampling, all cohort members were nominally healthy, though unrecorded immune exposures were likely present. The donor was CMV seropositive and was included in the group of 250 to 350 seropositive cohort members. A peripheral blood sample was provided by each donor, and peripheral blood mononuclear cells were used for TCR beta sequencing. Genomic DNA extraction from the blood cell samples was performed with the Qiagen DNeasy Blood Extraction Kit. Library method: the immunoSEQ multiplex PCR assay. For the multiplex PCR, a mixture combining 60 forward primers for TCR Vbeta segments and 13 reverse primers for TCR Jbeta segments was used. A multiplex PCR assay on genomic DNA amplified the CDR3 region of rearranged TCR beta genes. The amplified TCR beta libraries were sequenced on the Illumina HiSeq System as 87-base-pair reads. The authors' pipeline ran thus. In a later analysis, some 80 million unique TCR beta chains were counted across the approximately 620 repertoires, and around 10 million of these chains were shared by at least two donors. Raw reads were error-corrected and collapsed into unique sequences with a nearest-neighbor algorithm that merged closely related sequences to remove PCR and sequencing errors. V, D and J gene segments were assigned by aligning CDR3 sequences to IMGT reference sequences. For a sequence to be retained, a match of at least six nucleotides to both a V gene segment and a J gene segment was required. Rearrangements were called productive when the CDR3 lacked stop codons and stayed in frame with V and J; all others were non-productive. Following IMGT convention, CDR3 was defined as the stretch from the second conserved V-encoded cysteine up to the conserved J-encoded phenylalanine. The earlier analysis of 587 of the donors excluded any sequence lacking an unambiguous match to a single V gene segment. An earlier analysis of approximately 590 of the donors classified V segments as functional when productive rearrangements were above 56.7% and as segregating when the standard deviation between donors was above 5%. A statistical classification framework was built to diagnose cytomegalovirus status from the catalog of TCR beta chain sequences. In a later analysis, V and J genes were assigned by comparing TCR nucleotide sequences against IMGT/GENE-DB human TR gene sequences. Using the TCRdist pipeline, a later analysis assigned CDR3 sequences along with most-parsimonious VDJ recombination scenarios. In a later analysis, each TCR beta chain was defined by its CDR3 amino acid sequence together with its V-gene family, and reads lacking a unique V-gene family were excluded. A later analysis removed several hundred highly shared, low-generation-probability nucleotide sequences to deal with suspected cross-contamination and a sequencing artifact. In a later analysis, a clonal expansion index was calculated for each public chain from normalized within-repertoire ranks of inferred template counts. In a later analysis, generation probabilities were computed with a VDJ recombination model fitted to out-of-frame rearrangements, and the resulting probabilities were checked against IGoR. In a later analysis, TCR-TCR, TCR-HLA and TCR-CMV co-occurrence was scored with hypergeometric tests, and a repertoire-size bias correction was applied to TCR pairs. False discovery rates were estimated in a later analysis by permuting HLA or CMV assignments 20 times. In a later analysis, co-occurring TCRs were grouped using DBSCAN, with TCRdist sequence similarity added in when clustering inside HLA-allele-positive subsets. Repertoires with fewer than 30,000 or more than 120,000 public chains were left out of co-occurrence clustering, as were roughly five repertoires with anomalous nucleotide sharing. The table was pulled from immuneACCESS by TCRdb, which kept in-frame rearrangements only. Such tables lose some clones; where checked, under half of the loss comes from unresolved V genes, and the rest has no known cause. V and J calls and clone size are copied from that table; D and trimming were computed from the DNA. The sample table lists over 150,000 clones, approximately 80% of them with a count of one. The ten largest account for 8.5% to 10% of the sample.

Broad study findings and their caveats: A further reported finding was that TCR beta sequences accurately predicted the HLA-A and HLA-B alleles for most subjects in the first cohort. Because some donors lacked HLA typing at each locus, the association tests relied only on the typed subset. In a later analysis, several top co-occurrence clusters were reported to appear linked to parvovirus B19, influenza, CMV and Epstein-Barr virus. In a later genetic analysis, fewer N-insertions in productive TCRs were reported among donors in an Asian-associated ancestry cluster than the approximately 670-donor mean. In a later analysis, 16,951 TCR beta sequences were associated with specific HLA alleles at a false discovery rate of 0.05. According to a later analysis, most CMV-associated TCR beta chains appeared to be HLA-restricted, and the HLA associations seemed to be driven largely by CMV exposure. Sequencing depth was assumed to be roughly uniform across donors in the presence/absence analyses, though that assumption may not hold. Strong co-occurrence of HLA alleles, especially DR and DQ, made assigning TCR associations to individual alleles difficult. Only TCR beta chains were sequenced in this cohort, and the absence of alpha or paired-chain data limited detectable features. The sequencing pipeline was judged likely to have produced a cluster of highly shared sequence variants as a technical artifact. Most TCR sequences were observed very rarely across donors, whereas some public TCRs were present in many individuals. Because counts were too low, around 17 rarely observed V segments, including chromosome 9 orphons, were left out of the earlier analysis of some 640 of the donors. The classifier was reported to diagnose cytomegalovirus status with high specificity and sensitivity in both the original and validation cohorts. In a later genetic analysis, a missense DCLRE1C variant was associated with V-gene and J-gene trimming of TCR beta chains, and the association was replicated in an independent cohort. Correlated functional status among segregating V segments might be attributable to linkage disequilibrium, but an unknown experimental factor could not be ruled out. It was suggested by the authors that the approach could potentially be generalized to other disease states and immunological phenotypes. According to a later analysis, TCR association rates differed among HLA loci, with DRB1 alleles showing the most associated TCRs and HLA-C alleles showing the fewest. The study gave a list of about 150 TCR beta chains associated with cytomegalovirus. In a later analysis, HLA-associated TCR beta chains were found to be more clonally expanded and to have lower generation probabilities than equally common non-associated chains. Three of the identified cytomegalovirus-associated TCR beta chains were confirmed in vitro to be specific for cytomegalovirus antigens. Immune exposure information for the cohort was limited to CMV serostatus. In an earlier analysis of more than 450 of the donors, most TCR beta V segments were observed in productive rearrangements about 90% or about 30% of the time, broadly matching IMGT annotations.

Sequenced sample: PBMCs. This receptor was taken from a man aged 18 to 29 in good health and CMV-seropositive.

The DNA sequence is TGTGCCAGCAGCCAAGACAGGGGGCATGGCTACACCTTC. This codes for CASSQDRGHGYTF. The receptor chain draws on TRBV14 and TRBJ1-2; TRBD1 matches 8 bases in the middle. Inclusive of the bounding cysteine and phenylalanine, the CDR3 is 13 residues long. The DNA shown is the 39-base CDR3, in frame from base 1. V lost 0 bases and J lost 6 bases, and the count of bases not matched to a germline gene is 0. The germline V gene gives CDR1 as SGHDN and CDR2 as FVKESK.